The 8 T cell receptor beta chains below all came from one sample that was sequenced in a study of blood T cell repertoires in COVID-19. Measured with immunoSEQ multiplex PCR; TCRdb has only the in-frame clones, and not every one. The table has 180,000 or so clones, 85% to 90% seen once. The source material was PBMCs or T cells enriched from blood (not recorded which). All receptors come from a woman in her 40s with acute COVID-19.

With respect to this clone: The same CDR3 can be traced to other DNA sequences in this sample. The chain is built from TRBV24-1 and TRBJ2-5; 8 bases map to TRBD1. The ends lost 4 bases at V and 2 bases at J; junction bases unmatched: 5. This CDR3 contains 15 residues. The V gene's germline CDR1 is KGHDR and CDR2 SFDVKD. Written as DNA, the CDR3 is TGTGCCACCAGTGACTCCGGACAGGGACAAGAGACCCAGTACTTC. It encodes CATSDSGQGQETQYF.

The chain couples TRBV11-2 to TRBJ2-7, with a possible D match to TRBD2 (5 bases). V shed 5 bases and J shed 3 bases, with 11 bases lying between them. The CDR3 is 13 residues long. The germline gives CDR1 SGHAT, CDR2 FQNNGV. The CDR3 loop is CASSHSRGYEQYF. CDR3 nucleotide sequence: TGTGCCAGCAGCCATAGCCGGGGCTACGAGCAGTACTTC.

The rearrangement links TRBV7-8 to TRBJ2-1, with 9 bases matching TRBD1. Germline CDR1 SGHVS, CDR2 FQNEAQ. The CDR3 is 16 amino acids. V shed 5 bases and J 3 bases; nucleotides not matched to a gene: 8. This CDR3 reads CASSKQGARIYNEQFF. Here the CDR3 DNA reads TGTGCCAGCAGCAAACAGGGGGCCAGAATCTACAATGAGCAGTTCTTC. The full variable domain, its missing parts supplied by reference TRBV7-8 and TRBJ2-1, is GAGVSQSPRYKVAKRGQDVALRCDPISGHVSLFWYQQALGQGPEFLTYFQNEAQLDKSGLPSDRFFAERPEGSVSTLKIQRTQQEDSAVYLCASSKQGARIYNEQFFGPGTRLTVL.

This chain's CDR3 is CASSESGSGIDTQYF. The CDR3 DNA reads as TGTGCCAGCAGCGAGAGCGGGAGTGGGATAGATACGCAGTATTTT. The rearrangement joins TRBV9 to TRBJ2-3, with TRBD2 matching 8 bases. Germline V gives CDR1 SGDLS, CDR2 YYNGEE. The CDR3 sequence is 15 residues long. V dropped 3 bases and J dropped 5; count of bases not matched to a gene: 8.

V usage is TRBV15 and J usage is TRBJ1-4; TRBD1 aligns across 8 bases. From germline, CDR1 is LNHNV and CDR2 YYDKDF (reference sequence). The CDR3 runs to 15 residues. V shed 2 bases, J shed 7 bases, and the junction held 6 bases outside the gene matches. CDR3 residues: CATSRSGGNLEKLFF. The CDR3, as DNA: TGTGCCACCAGCAGATCAGGGGGCAATCTTGAAAAACTGTTTTTT. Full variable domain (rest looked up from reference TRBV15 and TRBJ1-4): DAMVIQNPRYQVTQFGKPVTLSCSQTLNHNVMYWYQQKSSQAPKLLFHYYDKDFNNEADTPDNFQSRRPNTSFCFLDIRSPGLGDTAMYLCATSRSGGNLEKLFFGSGTQLSVL.

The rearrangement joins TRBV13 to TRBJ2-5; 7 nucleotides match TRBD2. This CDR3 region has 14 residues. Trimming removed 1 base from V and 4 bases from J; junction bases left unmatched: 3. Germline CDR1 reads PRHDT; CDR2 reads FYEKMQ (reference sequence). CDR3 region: CASSLASSGETQYF. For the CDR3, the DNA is TGTGCCAGCAGCTTAGCGTCTAGCGGAGAGACCCAGTACTTC.

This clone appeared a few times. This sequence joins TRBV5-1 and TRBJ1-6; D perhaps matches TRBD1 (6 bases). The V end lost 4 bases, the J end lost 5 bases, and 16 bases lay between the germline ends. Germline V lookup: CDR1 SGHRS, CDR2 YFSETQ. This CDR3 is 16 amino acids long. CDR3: CASSVGDRRDNSPLHF. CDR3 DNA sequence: TGCGCCAGCAGCGTGGGTGACAGGCGGGATAATTCACCCCTCCACTTT.

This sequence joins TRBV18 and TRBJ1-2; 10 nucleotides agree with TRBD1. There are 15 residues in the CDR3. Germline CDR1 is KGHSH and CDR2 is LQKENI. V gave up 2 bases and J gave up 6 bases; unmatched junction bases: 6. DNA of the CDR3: TGTGCCAGCTCACCAGAGGGACAGGGGAGAAATGGCTACACCTTC. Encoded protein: CASSPEGQGRNGYTF.